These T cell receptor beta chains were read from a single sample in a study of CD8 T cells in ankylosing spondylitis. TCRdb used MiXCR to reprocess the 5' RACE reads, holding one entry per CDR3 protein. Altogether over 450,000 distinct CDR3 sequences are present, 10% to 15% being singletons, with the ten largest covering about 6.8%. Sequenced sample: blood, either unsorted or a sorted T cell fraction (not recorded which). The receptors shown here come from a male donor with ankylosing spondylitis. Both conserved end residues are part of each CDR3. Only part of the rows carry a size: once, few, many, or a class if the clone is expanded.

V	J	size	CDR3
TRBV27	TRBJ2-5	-	CASSFYQLGRRDRPGETQYF
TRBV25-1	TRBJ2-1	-	CASSEIGGHYNEQFF
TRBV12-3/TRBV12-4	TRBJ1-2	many	CASSPTTEPLYGYTF
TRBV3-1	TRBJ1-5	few	CASALSRSGPQHF
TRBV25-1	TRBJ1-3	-	CASSVRGFSGNTIYF
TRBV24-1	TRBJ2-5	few	CATSDPGQGQETQYF
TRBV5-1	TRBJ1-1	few	CASNRVQGGTEAFF
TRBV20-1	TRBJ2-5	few	CSARERETQYF
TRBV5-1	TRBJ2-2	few	CASNPSGPTGELFF
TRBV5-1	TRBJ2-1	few	CASSGTSGSTYNEQFF
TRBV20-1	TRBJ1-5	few	CSARGTDDQPQHF
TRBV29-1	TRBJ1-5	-	CSAAGTGAGQPQHF
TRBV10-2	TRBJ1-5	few	CASRGQEINQPQHF
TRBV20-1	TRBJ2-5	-	CSARDQASGSGETQYF
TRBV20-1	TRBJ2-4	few	CSAGVLAIQYF
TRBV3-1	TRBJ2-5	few	CASSPQGGRGNVETQYF
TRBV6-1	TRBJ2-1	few	CASSEGISQQFF
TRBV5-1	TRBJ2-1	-	CASSFLSSGRNEQFF
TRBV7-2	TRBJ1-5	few	CASKSSSGRVDQPQHF
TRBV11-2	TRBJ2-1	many	CASSLNSVNEQFF
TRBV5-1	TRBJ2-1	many	CASSSGPSGNEQFF
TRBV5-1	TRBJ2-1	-	CASSFLRGREGSYEQFF
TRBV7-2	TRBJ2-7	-	CASSPGASLPSYEQYF
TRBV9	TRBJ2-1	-	CASSVLGTSGYNEQFF
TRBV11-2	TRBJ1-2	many	CASSLLWTRRYSANYGYTF
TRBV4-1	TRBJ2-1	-	CASSQRSSQAGNEQFF
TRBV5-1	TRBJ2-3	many	CASSLGQASTDTQYF
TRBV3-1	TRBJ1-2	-	CASSQVGYRPSYGYTF
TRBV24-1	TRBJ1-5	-	CATSEPTGVQPQHF
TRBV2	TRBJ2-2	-	CASRARIGRDTGELFF
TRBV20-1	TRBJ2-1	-	CSARDLVEGLSSYNEQFF
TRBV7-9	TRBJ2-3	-	CASSMTGGSDTQYF
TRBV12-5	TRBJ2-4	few	CASGLAEQVAKNIQYF
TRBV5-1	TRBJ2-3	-	CASRAGGLTDTQYF
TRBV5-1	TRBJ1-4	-	CASSPGSGQGEKLFF
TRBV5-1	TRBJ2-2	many	CASSSPMVAGAGELFF
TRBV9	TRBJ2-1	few	CASSESGRAREQFF
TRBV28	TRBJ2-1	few	CASSPSRTSPGNEQFF
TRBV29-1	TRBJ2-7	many	CSVEGLGSYEQYF
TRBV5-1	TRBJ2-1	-	CASSLAPGSGLYNEQFF
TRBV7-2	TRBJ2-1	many	CASSPRTGYNEQFF
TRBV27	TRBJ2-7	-	CASSPLATPYEQYF
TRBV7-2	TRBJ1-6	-	CASSAGRRYNSPLHF
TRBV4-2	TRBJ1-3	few	CASSQDWVTGGSISGNTIYF
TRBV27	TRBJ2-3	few	CASTRRAFTTDTQYF
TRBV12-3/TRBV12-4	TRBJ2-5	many	CASSLRTSGQETQYF
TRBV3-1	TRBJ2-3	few	CASSRGLSSTDTQYF
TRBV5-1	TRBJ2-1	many	CASSWGGGNNEQFF
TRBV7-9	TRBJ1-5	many	CASSPDGNQPQHF
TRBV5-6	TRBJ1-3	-	CASSPDGDSGNTIYF
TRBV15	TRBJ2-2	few	CATSSIQTGELFF
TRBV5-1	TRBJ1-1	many	CASSLLGTENTEAFF
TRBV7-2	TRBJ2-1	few	CASSSAPLSDEQFF
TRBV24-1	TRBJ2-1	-	CATSDSRTPYNEPFF